The text below deals with one T cell receptor beta chain. What it binds is not known. Germline and junction disagree at one end, which may indicate a read error. The record originates from a study of tumor-infiltrating lymphocytes in primary liver carcinoma. Overall study findings and caveats: Tumor region pairs overlapped more than did tumor-adjacent and tumor-blood pairs. Only about 7.5-24% of top clones showed up in all five tumor regions. Tumor samples exhibited a significantly greater top-250-clone fraction than blood samples (p = 0.039).

From approximately 0.5 ug of total RNA, TCR beta-specific cDNA was reverse-transcribed using a constant-region primer. ARM-PCR, slightly modified, supplied the TCR beta libraries through three nested multiplex PCR rounds. The first two PCR rounds, around 11 cycles each, used TRBV1-TRBV30 forward primers and a C-beta reverse primer. One entry per CDR3 protein results from TCRdb running MiXCR on the multiplex PCR reads. This sample has under 110,000 distinct CDR3 sequences, with approximately 70% found just once. The CDR3 totals 14 residues. Germline V gene data show CDR1 as SGHRS and CDR2 as YFSETQ. Each 20-30 mg portion of unsorted bulk tissue served as the source for co-extraction of RNA and DNA. Tumor samples all exceeded 80% viable tumor cells.

The V and J genes are TRBV5-1 and TRBJ1-1, with TRBD1 matching over 7 bases. The receptor was isolated from an older woman with primary liver carcinoma and hepatitis B virus infection. Sequenced: liver tumor tissue from sampling region 2. Subset noted: tumor region T2, inferior pole. This chain's CDR3 is CASNPGTAYTEAFF. In DNA form, the CDR3 reads TGTGCCAGCAACCCTGGGACAGCGTACACTGAAGCTTTCTTT.